This T cell receptor beta chain emerged from a study of monozygotic twins with inflammatory bowel disease (dated 2019 in TCRdb). Notes on the research overall: The complete study included 28 monozygotic twin pairs: 19 IBD-discordant Danish pairs and nine German pairs, of which four were IBD-concordant and five were IBD-discordant. Within discordant pairs, disease-associated traits were sought mainly by comparing IBD patients with their genetically identical healthy co-twins. Each individual had, on average, about 151 000 unique TCRalpha sequences and 181 000 unique TCRbeta sequences available for analysis. Paper-wide results and their limitations: IBD patients had lower TCRbeta repertoire diversity, measured by the inverse Simpson index, than their healthy co-twins. No single strong signal or clonotype linked to IBD turned up in the results, so the idea that one exists was not supported. IBD patients shared fewer clonotypes with other individuals than healthy twins did, most markedly in patients showing signs of disease activity. Because patients received different immunosuppressive treatments, the repertoires may have picked up extra background noise and variability between individuals. The analysis was unable to tell apart different T cell subtypes. Repertoire similarity did not differ between concordant and discordant twins, which could be due to limited statistical power.

Library preparation employed 5' RACE. Each TCR library was prepared from about 4,000 ng of total RNA. For each sample, cDNA synthesis with SMARTScribe reverse transcriptase was split into eight separate reactions. During cDNA synthesis, unique molecular identifiers containing a 6-nucleotide sample barcode were introduced by template switching. Amplification of TCRalpha and TCRbeta cDNA involved two nested PCRs of approximately 17 and 9 cycles, and each PCR was followed by bead purification. Before amplification, the cDNA was both treated with uracil DNA-glycosylase and purified with the QIAquick PCR purification kit. In the second PCR, Illumina TruSeq-compatible adapters and sample-specific barcodes were added. Library quality and concentration were checked on TapeStation and Qubit, and libraries were pooled at around 5 ng each. Sequencing of the pooled libraries was done on an Illumina HiSeq2500 single-index Rapid Run using custom sequencing primers and 2 x 100 bp reads. Under the source paper's analysis protocol: MiGEC version 1.2.6 was used for UMI-based consensus assembly, which corrected PCR and sequencing errors. MiXCR version 2.1.1 handled V(D)J alignment, clonotype assembly and CDR3 extraction. Gene usage, clonotype sharing and MAIT/NKT TCR abundance were normalised by analysing the top 1000, 10 000 and 20 000 clonotypes per sample. Diversity was computed as the inverse Simpson index with the vegan R package after downsampling to 27 000 UMIs. Statistical testing used paired Mann-Whitney U tests on the discordant twin pairs and applied Benjamini-Hochberg correction for multiple testing. TCRdb reprocessed the reads and assigns one entry to each CDR3 protein sequence, leaving out DNA. The V and J calls and clone size are TCRdb's, not the authors'. The sample table on file contains 200,000 to 250,000 distinct CDR3 sequences. 7.5% to 8% of the sample comes from the top ten.

From each donor, an approximately 2.5 ml peripheral blood sample was collected into PAXgene tubes and kept at -80 degrees C. Without any T cell sorting, total RNA was extracted from whole blood using the PAXgene blood miRNA kit on an automated QIAcube. Deep TCRalpha and TCRbeta repertoire profiling with unique molecular barcoding was performed on peripheral blood of monozygotic twin pairs concordant or discordant for inflammatory bowel disease. Smoking habits were recorded for all twin pairs, and each individual was classified as a current, former or never smoker. CDR1 and CDR2, per the germline V gene (reference sequence), are SGHNT and YYREEE. Including cysteine and phenylalanine, the CDR3 has 19 amino acids. Nucleotide data are not available. A word on this clonotype: The target of this receptor is not known.

The chain links TRBV5-4 with TRBJ1-2; TCRdb outputs TRBD1, but without DNA this stays unchecked. Material for sequencing was blood. The sequence derives from a human donor with ulcerative colitis or Crohn's disease, or a healthy co-twin of an affected twin (not recorded which). CDR3 region: CASSLTQLDRGRKFYGYTF.